This TCR beta chain was identified during a study of T cells after somatic rescue of genetic block. Assay used: immunoSEQ multiplex PCR; TCRdb lists only in-frame clones, some missing. The repertoire holds tens of thousands of clones, with more than 80% as singletons. Germline V lookup: CDR1 MNHNY, CDR2 SVGAGI (reference sequence). The length of the CDR3 is 15 residues. The V end was cut by 5 bases, the J end by 0 bases, with 14 bases between. This chain joins TRBV6-6 and TRBJ2-7, with D perhaps TRBD2 (6 bases). Sequenced: peripheral blood mononuclear cells (PBMCs). The receptor was isolated from a woman between 18 and 29 years old. For the CDR3, the DNA is TGTGCCAGCAGTGGGCGGGATATCGGCTCCTACGAGCAGTACTTC. Amino acids: CASSGRDIGSYEQYF.